This T cell receptor beta chain is from a study of blood T cell repertoires in COVID-19. Profiled with immunoSEQ multiplex PCR; TCRdb holds only in-frame clones, not every one. The sample lists roughly 20,000 clones, approximately 81% seen once, with around 32% in the top ten. In germline, CDR1 is KGHDR, CDR2 SFDVKD. V trimming: 2 bases; J trimming: 7 bases; junction bases outside the gene matches: 6. CDR3 length equals 14 residues. J is TRBJ1-2 and V is TRBV24-1; TRBD1 agrees at 7 bases. The sequence was collected from a human donor with active COVID-19. The donor label of this sample is uncertain. The sequencing sample was made of peripheral blood. The CDR3 here is CATSDSGTASGYTF. The CDR3 nucleotides are TGTGCCACCAGTGATTCGGGGACAGCCTCTGGCTACACCTTC.